This T cell receptor beta chain was identified during a study of CD8+CD57+ T cells in acquired aplastic anemia. At the level of the study: Read counts for CD4+ cells (from healthy donors) averaged roughly 11 million.

At least ten counts were recorded for this clonotype. Its antigen is not identified. Study findings and constraints: The CD8+ Simpson's diversity of patients and controls was not significantly different. The number of CD8+ CDR3 sequences shared by patients and controls was roughly 30.

The TCR beta profiling, which covered VDJ combination and CDR3 sequence, was carried out using genomic DNA as the template. From the reads, TCRdb called clonotypes with MiXCR, one entry per CDR3 protein. The table lists 200,000 to 250,000 distinct CDR3 sequences, 30% to 35% of them singletons. Germline CDR1 reads DFQATT; CDR2 reads SNEGSKA (reference sequence). Trimming cost V 0 bases and J 2 bases, with 17 bases left between them. The CDR3 spans 16 residues. The chain links TRBV20-1 to TRBJ2-7; TRBD1 might be the D (5 bases). Sequencing was done on a sample of sorted CD4+, CD8+, or CD8+CD57+ T cells (not recorded which) from PBMCs. The receptor was derived from a human donor in good health, serving as a control. This CDR3 reads CSARDLPRDGPYEQYF. The CDR3 DNA reads as TGCAGTGCTAGAGATCTCCCCAGGGATGGACCCTACGAGCAGTACTTC.